This T cell receptor (beta chain) originates from a study of T cell clonality in common variable immunodeficiency. Study-level results: Patient heterogeneity in the CVID cohort limited correlations between repertoire features and clinical complications. Compared with healthy controls, CVID subjects showed increased TCRbeta clonality, mostly in about a third.

The germline V gene encodes CDR1 SGHVS and CDR2 FQNEAQ. The CDR3 runs 13 residues. With 1 base clipped from V and 6 bases from J, the junction kept 0 bases outside the gene matches. CVID and control samples used equivalent genomic DNA input. The protocol was immunoSEQ multiplex PCR, while the TCRdb copy is restricted to in-frame clones and leaves out a portion. Observed are 45,000 to 55,000 clones, no singletons, with the top ten taking 5.4%. This clone was picked up a small number of times. Its antigen is currently unknown. The CDR3 is cut off 3 residues early in the read; its end comes from the germline J gene. Each donor provided roughly 4.5 to 8 ml of heparinized whole blood.

The sequence came from a person aged 18-70 years in good health. The chain links TRBV7-8 to TRBJ2-7, with 10 bases aligning to TRBD1. Sequencing was done on a sample of peripheral blood mononuclear cells. This CDR3 is CASSLGTGGEQYF. Incomplete CDR3 DNA: TGTGCCAGCAGCTTAGGGACAGGGGGCGAG.